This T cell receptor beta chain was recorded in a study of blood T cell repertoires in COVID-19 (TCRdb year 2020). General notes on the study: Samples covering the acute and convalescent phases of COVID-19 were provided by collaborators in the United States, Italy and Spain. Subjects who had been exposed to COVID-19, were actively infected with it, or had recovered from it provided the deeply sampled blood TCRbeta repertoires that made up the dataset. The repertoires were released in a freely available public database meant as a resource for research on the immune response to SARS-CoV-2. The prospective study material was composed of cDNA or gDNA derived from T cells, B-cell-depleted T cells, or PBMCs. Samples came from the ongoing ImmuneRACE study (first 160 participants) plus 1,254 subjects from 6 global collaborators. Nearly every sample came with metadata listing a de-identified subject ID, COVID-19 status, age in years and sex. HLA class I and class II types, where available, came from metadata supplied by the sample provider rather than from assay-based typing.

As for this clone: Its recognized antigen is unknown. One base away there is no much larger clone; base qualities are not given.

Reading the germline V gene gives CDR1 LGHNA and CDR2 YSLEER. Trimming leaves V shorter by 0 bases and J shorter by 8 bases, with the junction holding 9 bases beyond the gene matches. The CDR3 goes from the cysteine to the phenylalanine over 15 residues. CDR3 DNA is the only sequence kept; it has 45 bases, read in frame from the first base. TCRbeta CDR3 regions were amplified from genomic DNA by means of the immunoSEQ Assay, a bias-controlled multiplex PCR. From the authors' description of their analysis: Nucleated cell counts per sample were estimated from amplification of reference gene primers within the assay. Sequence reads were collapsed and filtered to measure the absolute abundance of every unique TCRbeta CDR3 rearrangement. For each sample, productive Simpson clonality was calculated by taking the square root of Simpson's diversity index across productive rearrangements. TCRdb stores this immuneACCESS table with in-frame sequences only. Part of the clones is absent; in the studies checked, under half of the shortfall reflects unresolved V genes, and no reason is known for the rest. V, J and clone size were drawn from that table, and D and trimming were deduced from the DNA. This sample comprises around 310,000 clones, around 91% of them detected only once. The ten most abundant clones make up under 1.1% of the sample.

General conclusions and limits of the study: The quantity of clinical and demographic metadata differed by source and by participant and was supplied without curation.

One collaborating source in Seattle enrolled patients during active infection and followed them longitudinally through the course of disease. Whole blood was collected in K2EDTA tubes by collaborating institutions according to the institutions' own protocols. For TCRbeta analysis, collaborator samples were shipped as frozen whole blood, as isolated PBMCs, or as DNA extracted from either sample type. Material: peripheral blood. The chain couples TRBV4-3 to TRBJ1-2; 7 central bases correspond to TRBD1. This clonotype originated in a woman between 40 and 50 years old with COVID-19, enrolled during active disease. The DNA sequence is TGCGCCAGCAGCCAAGATAACAGGGGCCTCGAAGGCTACACCTTC. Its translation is CASSQDNRGLEGYTF.